The next 28 T cell receptor beta chains were all read from a single sample in a study of blood T cell repertoires in COVID-19. TCRdb keeps only in-frame clones here, not all; method: immunoSEQ multiplex PCR. Of tens of thousands of clones in the sample, 84% were seen once. Sequenced material: peripheral blood. Receptors originate from a man aged 60 to 75 with acute or convalescent COVID-19.

This chain joins TRBV29-1 and TRBJ2-1; TRBD1 matches 7 bases. Per the germline V gene, CDR1 is SQVTM and CDR2 is ANQGSEA. The CDR3 consists of 12 residues. V lost 8 bases and J lost 8; bases outside the gene matches: 9. The CDR3 spells CSLTGAGHEQFF. The CDR3 DNA is TGCAGCCTCACAGGGGCAGGGCATGAGCAGTTCTTC.

In regard to this clone: This CDR3 is also generated by other DNA sequences in the sample. The chain employs TRBV2 and TRBJ2-3; 9 bases fit TRBD2. Germline V gene data show CDR1 as SNHLY and CDR2 as FYNNEI. The J segment lost 3 bases and the V segment lost 4 bases, leaving 2 bases of the junction unmatched. CDR3 size: 14 residues. The CDR3 DNA is TGTGCCAGCAGTGGTAGCGGGGGTACAGATACGCAGTATTTT. It encodes CASSGSGGTDTQYF. The entire variable domain, with the rest obtained from reference TRBV2 and TRBJ2-3, is as follows: EPEVTQTPSHQVTQMGQEVILRCVPISNHLYFYWYRQILGQKVEFLVSFYNNEISEKSEIFDDQFSVERPDGSNFTLKIRSTKLEDSAMYFCASSGSGGTDTQYFGPGTRLTVL.

The rearrangement uses TRBV19 and TRBJ2-7; TRBD1 is a possible D gene (6 bases). This CDR3 contains 14 residues. The germline V gene encodes CDR1 LNHDA and CDR2 SQIVND (reference sequence). V lost 7 bases and J 2 bases, leaving 15 bases between the germline ends. CDR3 region: CASKVATGPYEQYF. The CDR3 bases are TGTGCCAGTAAAGTGGCGACAGGTCCCTACGAGCAGTACTTC.

The CDR3 nucleotides are TGTGCCAGCAGTTACGATGGGGCGCCGGGCACAGATACGCAGTATTTT. This sequence encodes CASSYDGAPGTDTQYF. The V and J genes are TRBV6-5 and TRBJ2-3, with D tentatively TRBD1 (5 bases). This CDR3 is built from 16 residues. Germline-derived CDR1 and CDR2 are MNHEY and SVGAGI. V shed 2 bases and J shed 1 base, with 13 bases lying between them.

The chain recombines TRBV4-1 with TRBJ2-4; 9 bases match TRBD2. This CDR3 is 19 amino acids long. Germline values: CDR1 MGHRA, CDR2 YSYEKL. Trimming cost V 5 bases and J 1 base; bases outside gene matches: 15. CDR3 in amino acids: CASSTTGSGGPYAKNIQYF. In DNA, the CDR3 is TGCGCCAGCAGCACGACTGGTAGCGGGGGACCGTATGCCAAAAACATTCAGTACTTC.

The rearrangement joins TRBV19 to TRBJ1-1; D remains unclear. The CDR3 consists of 13 residues. Trimming pared 7 bases from V and 1 base from J, leaving 10 bases between. Germline V lookup: CDR1 LNHDA, CDR2 SQIVND (reference sequence). The DNA of the CDR3 is TGTGCCAGTACCCCAACACGGAACACTGAAGCTTTCTTT. This sequence encodes CASTPTRNTEAFF.

For the CDR3, the DNA is TGTGCCAGCAGCCAAGGGGGCGCAGGTGAAAAACTGTTTTTT. The encoded protein is CASSQGGAGEKLFF. The chain carries TRBV3-1 (or the pseudogene TRBV3-2) and TRBJ1-4; D is possibly TRBD1 (5 bases). The ends were cut back, 1 base at V and 7 bases at J, with 10 bases in the middle. The germline gives CDR1 LGHDT, CDR2 YNNKEL (reference sequence). The CDR3 is 14 residues long.

The gene calls are TRBV20-1 and TRBJ2-7; a weak D match, TRBD2 (6 bases). Trimming took off 3 bases at V and 2 bases at J, with 11 bases between the two ends. The CDR3 is made up of 13 amino acids. The germline gives CDR1 DFQATT, CDR2 SNEGSKA (reference sequence). As DNA, the CDR3 is TGCAGTGCTAGTAGTAGCGGAACCTACGAGCAGTACTTC. Its translation: CSASSSGTYEQYF.

The chain combines TRBV5-4 with TRBJ1-1; 7 nucleotides match TRBD1. This CDR3 has 14 residues. Germline V gene sequence: CDR1 SGHNT, CDR2 YYREEE (reference sequence). V shed 2 bases and J 6 bases; nucleotides not matched to a gene: 7. The DNA for the CDR3 is TGTGCCAGCAGCTTTAAAGGGGGCGCCCCTGAAGCTTTCTTT. Its protein is CASSFKGGAPEAFF.

J is TRBJ2-7 and V is TRBV18; D is ambiguous. The CDR3 consists of 20 residues. V was cut by 2 bases and J by 0 bases, with 26 bases left in between. Germline loops: CDR1 KGHSH, CDR2 LQKENI. The CDR3 spells CASSPSLILRRGRISYEQYF. In DNA, the CDR3 is TGTGCCAGCTCACCAAGTCTAATTTTGCGCCGAGGCAGAATCTCCTACGAGCAGTACTTC.

This clone was counted once. The chain is built from TRBV12-2 and TRBJ1-3; the D call of TRBD1 is as the table states it, not checked on the DNA. TRBV12-2 constitutes a pseudogene. CDR3 length equals 18 residues. The CDR3 region has the DNA TGTGCAAGTCCTCTTTGGGGACAGGGGTTAGTTTCTGGAAACACCATATATTTT. Translation: CASPLWGQGLVSGNTIYF.

The rearrangement uses TRBV7-2 and TRBJ1-1; TRBD1 is a possible D gene (6 bases). CDR1 and CDR2 (germline): SGHTA, FQGNSA. The CDR3 consists of 14 residues. V lost 5 bases and J 1 base, leaving 11 bases between the germline ends. CDR3 in amino acids: CASSRGGKNTEAFF. The CDR3 DNA reads as TGTGCCAGCAGCCGGGGGGGCAAGAACACTGAAGCTTTCTTT.

The chain carries TRBV12-3 or TRBV12-4 and TRBJ2-3; D possibly corresponds to TRBD2 (5 bases). This CDR3 comprises 13 residues. V dropped 6 bases and J dropped 0 bases, with 7 bases sitting between them. The CDR3 here is CASRAGSTDTQYF. The DNA of the CDR3 is TGTGCCAGCAGGGCGGGTAGCACAGATACGCAGTATTTT.

The chain links TRBV19 to TRBJ1-4; 7 bases agree with TRBD1. Trimming removed 4 bases from V and 4 bases from J; junction bases left unmatched: 12. The germline V gene has CDR1 LNHDA and CDR2 SQIVND (reference sequence). CDR3 size: 17 residues. The DNA of the CDR3 is TGTGCCAGTAGTACGACGGACAGGATCAAACTTAATGAAAAACTGTTTTTT. Translating it yields CASSTTDRIKLNEKLFF.

The chain combines TRBV19 with TRBJ2-7; D gene unclear. The CDR3 consists of 15 residues. Trimming left V 8 bases short and J 3 bases short, with 20 bases between. CDR1 and CDR2 (germline): LNHDA, SQIVND (reference sequence). The CDR3 here is CASSPLPSRDYEQYV. CDR3 DNA sequence: TGTGCCAGTTCCCCTTTGCCGTCTAGAGACTACGAGCAGTACGTC.

The CDR3 sequence is CASTALGGVIGELFF. CDR3 nucleotides: TGTGCCAGCACCGCCCTTGGCGGGGTTATCGGGGAGCTGTTTTTT. This chain connects TRBV2 to TRBJ2-2; D might be TRBD2 (6 bases). The V end was cut by 7 bases, the J end by 7 bases, with 19 bases between. CDR3 size: 15 residues. Germline V gene sequence: CDR1 SNHLY, CDR2 FYNNEI.

This chain connects TRBV18 to TRBJ2-5, with 12 bases that match TRBD2. From germline, CDR1 is KGHSH and CDR2 LQKENI. The ends lost 6 bases at V and 4 bases at J; junction bases unmatched: 6. The CDR3 totals 15 residues. The chain's CDR3 is CASSSLAGGGETQYF. CDR3 coding DNA: TGTGCCAGCTCGTCACTAGCGGGGGGCGGAGAGACCCAGTACTTC.

This clone was counted only a few times. CDR3 loop: CAISESTFGQSYNEQFF. The CDR3 region has the DNA TGTGCCATCAGTGAGTCCACCTTCGGACAGTCCTACAATGAGCAGTTCTTC. V and J are TRBV10-3 and TRBJ2-1, with D maybe TRBD1 (6 bases). Per germline, CDR1 ENHRY and CDR2 SYGVKD. The CDR3 extends over 17 amino acids. The V gene lost 0 bases and the J gene lost 1 base, with 13 bases spanning the gap.

The V gene is TRBV7-2, the J gene TRBJ1-1; D not resolved. Trimming cost V 5 bases and J 1 base, with 8 bases left between them. Germline V lookup: CDR1 SGHTA, CDR2 FQGNSA. This CDR3 is 13 amino acids long. CDR3 sequence (DNA): TGTGCCAGCAGCCTCCAACAGAACACTGAAGCTTTCTTT. Encoded protein: CASSLQQNTEAFF.

The rearrangement uses TRBV7-9 and TRBJ1-2; D unresolved. The V end was cut by 2 bases, the J end by 6 bases, with 10 bases between. CDR1 SEHNR and CDR2 FQNEAQ come from the germline V gene (reference sequence). The CDR3 sequence is 13 residues long. The CDR3: CASSLREEDGYTF. Written as DNA, the CDR3 is TGTGCCAGCAGCTTACGGGAGGAGGATGGCTACACCTTC.

The gene calls are TRBV4-2 and TRBJ1-5; 7 bases are shared with TRBD1. Unmatched junction bases numbered 10, after V lost 5 bases and J lost 3 bases. CDR3 length equals 16 residues. CDR1 and CDR2 (germline): LGHNA, YNFKEQ. DNA for the CDR3: TGTGCCAGCAGCGCACAGGGGCAGAAGAACAATCAGCCCCAGCATTTT. This encodes CASSAQGQKNNQPQHF.

The chain recombines TRBV28 with TRBJ2-5; 13 nucleotides line up with TRBD2. The CDR3 spans 15 residues. The germline gives CDR1 MDHEN, CDR2 SYDVKM. J lost 3 bases, V lost 6 bases, and 4 bases had no gene match. DNA of the CDR3: TGTGCCAGCAGGAGGACTAGCGGGGGAGAAGAGACCCAGTACTTC. Protein: CASRRTSGGEETQYF.

The CDR3, as DNA: TGTGCCAGCAGCTCTTTTCAGGAGGCGGGGTGGGAGACCCAGTACTTC. Translation: CASSSFQEAGWETQYF. The V call is TRBV5-6, the J call TRBJ2-5; maybe TRBD2 (6 bases). The CDR3 runs 16 residues. Deletions cut 3 bases from V and 5 bases from J, with 20 bases between. Germline CDR1 reads SGHDT; CDR2 reads YYEEEE.

This clone was seen just once. The chain combines TRBV18 with TRBJ1-1; perhaps TRBD1 as D (6 bases). Trimming took 2 bases from V and 4 from J, leaving 17 bases between them. The CDR3 spans 16 residues. The germline CDR1 and CDR2 sequences are KGHSH and LQKENI. The CDR3 bases are TGTGCCAGCTCACCATCTCTACAGGGAACGGTCACTGAAGCTTTCTTT. It specifies CASSPSLQGTVTEAFF.

This clone was counted once. The rearrangement joins TRBV2 to TRBJ2-7, with D possibly matching TRBD1 (6 bases). Per germline, CDR1 SNHLY and CDR2 FYNNEI. V was trimmed by 4 bases and J by 10 bases, leaving 11 bases between them. CDR3 length equals 11 residues. The CDR3: CASSATGIQYF. CDR3 nucleotide sequence: TGTGCCAGCAGTGCTACAGGGATTCAGTACTTC.

The chain carries TRBV7-8 and TRBJ1-4; TRBD1 aligns across 9 bases. CDR3 size: 14 residues. In germline, CDR1 is SGHVS, CDR2 FQNEAQ. V trimming: 5 bases; J trimming: 8 bases; junction bases outside the gene matches: 6. This chain's CDR3 is CASSHRGRGEKLFF. The CDR3 nucleotides read TGTGCCAGCAGCCACAGGGGGCGCGGGGAAAAACTGTTTTTT.

V is TRBV7-9 and J is TRBJ2-1, with TRBD1 matching 8 bases. Unmatched junction bases numbered 5, after V lost 3 bases and J lost 7 bases. The CDR3 is made up of 14 amino acids. The V gene's germline CDR1 is SEHNR and CDR2 FQNEAQ (reference sequence). As DNA, the CDR3 is TGTGCCAGCAGCTTCCCGGGACAGGCGAATGAGCAGTTCTTC. Translating gives CASSFPGQANEQFF.

The chain has TRBV27 and TRBJ1-5; 8 nucleotides agree with TRBD1. The CDR3 loop spans 15 amino acids. Germline CDR1 is MNHEY and CDR2 is SMNVEV (reference sequence). The V gene end was trimmed by 5 bases and the J gene end by 4 bases; junction bases not matched to a gene: 7. The CDR3 sequence: CASSIGTGGNQPQHF. The CDR3 DNA is TGTGCCAGCAGTATAGGGACAGGTGGGAATCAGCCCCAGCATTTT.